This T cell receptor beta chain was observed in a study of early T cells in non-severe SARS-CoV-2 infection. At the level of the study: The input, bulk RNA from unsorted whole blood, was sequenced, and chains were unpaired.

Notes on this clonotype: Its target is unknown.

This CDR3 has 13 amino acids. The germline CDR1 and CDR2 sequences are GTSNPN and SVGIG (reference sequence). V was pared by 6 bases and J by 4 bases, with 7 bases of the junction left unmatched. The TCR library protocol attached unique molecular identifiers to the individual cDNA molecules. TCRdb analysed the 5' RACE reads with MiXCR anew, one entry per CDR3 protein. The sample has tens of thousands of distinct CDR3 sequences; around 5.8% are singletons. Study results and caveats: Comparison of clonotypes with VDJdb favored anti-spike CD8 responses while missing private and CD4 specificities.

The sequencing sample was made of whole blood. The clonotype originates from an adult who was a healthcare worker with PCR-confirmed SARS-CoV-2 infection or an uninfected control (not recorded which). The chain joins TRBV30 to TRBJ2-7; the match to TRBD1 covers 9 bases. CDR3 bases: TGTGCCTGTGATGGACAGGGGATGTACGAGCAGTACTTC. It is translated as CACDGQGMYEQYF.